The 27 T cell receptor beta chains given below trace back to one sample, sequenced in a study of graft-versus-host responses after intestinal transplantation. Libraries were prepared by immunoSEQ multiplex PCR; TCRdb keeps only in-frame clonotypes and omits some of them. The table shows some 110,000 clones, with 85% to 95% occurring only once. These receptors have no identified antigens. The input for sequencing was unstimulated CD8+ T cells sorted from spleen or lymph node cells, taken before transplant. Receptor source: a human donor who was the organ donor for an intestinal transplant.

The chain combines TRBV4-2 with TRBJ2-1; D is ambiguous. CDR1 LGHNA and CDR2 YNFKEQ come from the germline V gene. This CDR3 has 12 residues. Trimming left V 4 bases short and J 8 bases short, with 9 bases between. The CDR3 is CASSLNYDEQFF. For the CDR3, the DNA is TGTGCCAGCAGCCTAAACTATGATGAGCAGTTCTTC.

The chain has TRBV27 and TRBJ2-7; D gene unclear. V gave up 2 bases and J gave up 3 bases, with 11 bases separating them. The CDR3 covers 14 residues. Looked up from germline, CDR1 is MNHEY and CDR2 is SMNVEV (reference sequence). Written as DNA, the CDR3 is TGTGCCAGCAGTTTAATCCCAGGTAGCTACGAGCAGTACTTC. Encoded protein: CASSLIPGSYEQYF.

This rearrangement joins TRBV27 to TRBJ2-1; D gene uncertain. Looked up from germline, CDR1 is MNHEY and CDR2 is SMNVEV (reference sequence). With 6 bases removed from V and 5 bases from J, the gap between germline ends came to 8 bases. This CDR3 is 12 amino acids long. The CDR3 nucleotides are TGTGCCAGCAGAACAATGAACAATGAGCAGTTCTTC. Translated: CASRTMNNEQFF.

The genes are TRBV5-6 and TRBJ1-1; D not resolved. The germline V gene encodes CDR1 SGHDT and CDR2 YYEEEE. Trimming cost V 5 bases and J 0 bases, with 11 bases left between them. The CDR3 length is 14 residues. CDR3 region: CASSPERVNTEAFF. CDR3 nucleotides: TGTGCCAGCAGTCCAGAGAGGGTGAACACTGAAGCTTTCTTT.

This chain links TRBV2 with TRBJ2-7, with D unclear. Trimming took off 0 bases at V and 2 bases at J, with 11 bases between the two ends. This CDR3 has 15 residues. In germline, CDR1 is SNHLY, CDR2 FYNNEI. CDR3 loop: CASSEAPDLAYEQYF. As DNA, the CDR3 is TGTGCCAGCAGTGAAGCGCCGGACCTAGCCTACGAGCAGTACTTC. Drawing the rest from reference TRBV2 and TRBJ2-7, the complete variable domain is EPEVTQTPSHQVTQMGQEVILRCVPISNHLYFYWYRQILGQKVEFLVSFYNNEISEKSEIFDDQFSVERPDGSNFTLKIRSTKLEDSAMYFCASSEAPDLAYEQYFGPGTRLTVT.

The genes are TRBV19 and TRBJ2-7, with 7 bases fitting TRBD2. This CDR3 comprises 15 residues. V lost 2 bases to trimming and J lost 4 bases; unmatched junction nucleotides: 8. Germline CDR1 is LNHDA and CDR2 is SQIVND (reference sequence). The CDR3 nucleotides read TGTGCCAGTAGTATACTCCCTGCGGGAGCGTACGAGCAGTACTTC. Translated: CASSILPAGAYEQYF.

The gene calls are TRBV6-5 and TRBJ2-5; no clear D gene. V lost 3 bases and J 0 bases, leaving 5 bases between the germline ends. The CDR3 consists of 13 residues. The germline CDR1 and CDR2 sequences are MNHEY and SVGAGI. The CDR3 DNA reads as TGTGCCAGCAGTTATCACAACCAAGAGACCCAGTACTTC. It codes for CASSYHNQETQYF.

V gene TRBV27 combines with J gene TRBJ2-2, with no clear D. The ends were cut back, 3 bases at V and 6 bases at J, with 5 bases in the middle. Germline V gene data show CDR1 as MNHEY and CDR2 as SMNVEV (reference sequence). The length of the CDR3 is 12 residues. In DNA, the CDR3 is TGTGCCAGCAGTTTGGTCGCCGGGGAGCTGTTTTTT. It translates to CASSLVAGELFF.

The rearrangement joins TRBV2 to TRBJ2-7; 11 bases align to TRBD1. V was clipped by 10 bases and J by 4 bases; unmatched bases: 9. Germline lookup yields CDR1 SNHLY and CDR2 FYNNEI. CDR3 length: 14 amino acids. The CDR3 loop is CATSKGQGGYEQYF. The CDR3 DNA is TGTGCCACCTCAAAGGGACAGGGGGGGTACGAGCAGTACTTC.

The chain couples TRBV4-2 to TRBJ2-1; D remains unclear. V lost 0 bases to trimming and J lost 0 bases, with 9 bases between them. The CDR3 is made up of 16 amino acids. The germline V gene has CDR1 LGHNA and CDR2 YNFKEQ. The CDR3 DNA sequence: TGTGCCAGCAGCCAAGACGTTACAGCCTCCTACAATGAGCAGTTCTTC. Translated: CASSQDVTASYNEQFF.

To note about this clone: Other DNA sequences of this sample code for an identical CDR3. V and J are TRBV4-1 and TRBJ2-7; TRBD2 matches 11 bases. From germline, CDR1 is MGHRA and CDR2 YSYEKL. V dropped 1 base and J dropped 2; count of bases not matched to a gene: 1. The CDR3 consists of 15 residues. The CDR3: CASSQVGLAAYEQYF. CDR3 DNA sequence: TGCGCCAGCAGCCAAGTGGGACTAGCGGCCTACGAGCAGTACTTC.

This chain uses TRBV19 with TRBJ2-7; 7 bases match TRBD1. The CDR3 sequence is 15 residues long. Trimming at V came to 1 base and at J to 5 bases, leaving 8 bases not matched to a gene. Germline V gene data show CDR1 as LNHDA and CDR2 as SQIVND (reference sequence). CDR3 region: CASSIGQGVENEQYF. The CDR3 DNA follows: TGTGCCAGTAGTATAGGCCAGGGGGTTGAGAACGAGCAGTACTTC.

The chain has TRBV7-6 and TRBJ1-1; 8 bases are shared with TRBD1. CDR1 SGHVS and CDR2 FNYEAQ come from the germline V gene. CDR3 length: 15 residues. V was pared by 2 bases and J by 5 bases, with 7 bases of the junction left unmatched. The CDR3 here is CASSLSTGVGTEAFF. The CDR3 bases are TGTGCCAGCAGCTTATCGACAGGGGTAGGAACTGAAGCTTTCTTT.

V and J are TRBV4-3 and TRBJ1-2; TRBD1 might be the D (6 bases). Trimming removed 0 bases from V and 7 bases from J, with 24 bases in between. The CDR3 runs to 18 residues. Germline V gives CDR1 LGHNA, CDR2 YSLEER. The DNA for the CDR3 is TGCGCCAGCAGCCAAGATCGGGGGGCAGCGGGGCACACCGGTGGCTACACCTTC. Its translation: CASSQDRGAAGHTGGYTF.

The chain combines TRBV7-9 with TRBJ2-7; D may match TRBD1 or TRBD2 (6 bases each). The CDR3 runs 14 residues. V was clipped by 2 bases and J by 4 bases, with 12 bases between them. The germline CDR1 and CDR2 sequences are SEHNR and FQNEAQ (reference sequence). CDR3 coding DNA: TGTGCCAGCAGCTTATCGGGGGCGGGATACGAGCAGTACTTC. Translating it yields CASSLSGAGYEQYF.

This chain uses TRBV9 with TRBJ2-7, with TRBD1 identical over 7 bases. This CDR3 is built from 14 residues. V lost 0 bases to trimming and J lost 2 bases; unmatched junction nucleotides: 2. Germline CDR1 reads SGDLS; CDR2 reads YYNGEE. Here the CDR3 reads CASSVGQGTYEQYF. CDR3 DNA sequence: TGTGCCAGCAGCGTAGGACAGGGAACCTACGAGCAGTACTTC.

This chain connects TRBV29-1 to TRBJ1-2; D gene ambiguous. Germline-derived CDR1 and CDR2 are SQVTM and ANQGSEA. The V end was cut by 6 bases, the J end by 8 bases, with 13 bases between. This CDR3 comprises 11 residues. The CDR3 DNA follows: TGCAGCGTCTGGCACGGAAAGGGCTACACCTTC. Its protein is CSVWHGKGYTF.

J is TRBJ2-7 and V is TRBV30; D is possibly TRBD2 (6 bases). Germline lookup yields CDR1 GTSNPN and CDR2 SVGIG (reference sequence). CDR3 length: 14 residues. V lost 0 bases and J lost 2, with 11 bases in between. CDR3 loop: CAWSVGGVTYEQYF. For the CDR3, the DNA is TGTGCCTGGAGTGTAGGAGGGGTCACCTACGAGCAGTACTTC.

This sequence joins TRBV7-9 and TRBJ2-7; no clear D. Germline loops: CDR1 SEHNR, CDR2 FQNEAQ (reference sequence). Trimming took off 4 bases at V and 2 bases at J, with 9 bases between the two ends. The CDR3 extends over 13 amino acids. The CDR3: CASSWGPTYEQYF. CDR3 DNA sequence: TGTGCCAGCAGCTGGGGTCCGACCTACGAGCAGTACTTC.

For the CDR3, the DNA is TGTGCCAGCAGTCCCTCGATGGGGGGCCCAACCTCTGGAAACACCATATATTTT. This translates into CASSPSMGGPTSGNTIYF. The chain carries TRBV27 and TRBJ1-3; D possibly corresponds to TRBD1 (6 bases). The ends were cut back, 5 bases at V and 0 bases at J, with 20 bases in the middle. CDR1 and CDR2 (germline): MNHEY, SMNVEV (reference sequence). This CDR3 is built from 18 residues.

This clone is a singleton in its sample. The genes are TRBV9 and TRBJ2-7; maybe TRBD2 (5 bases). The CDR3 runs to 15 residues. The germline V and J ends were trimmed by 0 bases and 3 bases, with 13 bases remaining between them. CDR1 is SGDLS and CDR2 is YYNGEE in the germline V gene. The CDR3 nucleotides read TGTGCCAGCAGCGTAGGAGGGTCGCCTATCTACGAGCAGTACTTC. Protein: CASSVGGSPIYEQYF.

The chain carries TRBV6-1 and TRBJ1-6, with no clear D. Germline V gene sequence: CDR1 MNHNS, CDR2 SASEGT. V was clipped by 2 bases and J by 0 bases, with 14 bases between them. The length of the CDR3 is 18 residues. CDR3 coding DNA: TGTGCCAGCAGTGAATGGGGTTGGCCCAGCTCCTATAATTCACCCCTCCACTTT. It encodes CASSEWGWPSSYNSPLHF.

CDR3 protein: CASSDGGPETQYF. CDR3 nucleotides: TGTGCCAGCAGCGACGGGGGTCCAGAGACCCAGTACTTC. The rearrangement links TRBV9 to TRBJ2-5; a weak D match, TRBD2 (6 bases). Trimming shortened V by 3 bases and J by 4 bases, and 10 bases separated the two germline ends. The CDR3 has 13 amino acids. In germline, CDR1 is SGDLS, CDR2 YYNGEE.

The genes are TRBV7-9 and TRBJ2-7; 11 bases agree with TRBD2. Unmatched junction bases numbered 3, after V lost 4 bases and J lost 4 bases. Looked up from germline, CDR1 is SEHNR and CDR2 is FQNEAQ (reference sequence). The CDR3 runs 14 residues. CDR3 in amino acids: CASSSGTSGYEQYF. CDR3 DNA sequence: TGTGCCAGCAGCTCCGGGACTAGCGGTTACGAGCAGTACTTC.

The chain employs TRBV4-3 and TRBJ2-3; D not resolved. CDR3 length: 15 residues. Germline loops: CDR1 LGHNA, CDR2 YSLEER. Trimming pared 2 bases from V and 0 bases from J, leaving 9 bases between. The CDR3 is CASSQSTFSTDTQYF. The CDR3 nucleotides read TGCGCCAGCAGCCAATCGACTTTTAGCACAGATACGCAGTATTTT.

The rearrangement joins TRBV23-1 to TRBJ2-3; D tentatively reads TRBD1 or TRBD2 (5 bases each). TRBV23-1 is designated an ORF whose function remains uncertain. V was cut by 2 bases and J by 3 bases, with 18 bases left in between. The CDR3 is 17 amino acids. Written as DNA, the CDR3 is TGCGCCAGCAGTCAAACGGGAAGGACATCTAAGACAGATACGCAGTATTTT. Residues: CASSQTGRTSKTDTQYF.

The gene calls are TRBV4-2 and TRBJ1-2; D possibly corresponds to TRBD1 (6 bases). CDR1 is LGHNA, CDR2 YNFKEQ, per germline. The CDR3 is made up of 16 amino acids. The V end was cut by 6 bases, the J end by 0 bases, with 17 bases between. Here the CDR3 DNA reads TGTGCCAGCAGATCCGGACAGTCAGCCCCTAACTATGGCTACACCTTC. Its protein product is CASRSGQSAPNYGYTF.